Here is one T cell receptor beta chain with its context. As yet, its antigen is unknown. Reverse transcription of 0.5 to 1 ug RNA was performed with random hexamers. TCRdb ran MiXCR on the immunoSEQ multiplex PCR reads and lists one entry per CDR3 protein. The table lists about 150,000 distinct CDR3 sequences, around 96% of them singletons. Germline V CDR1 and CDR2: MDHEN, SYDVKM. V lost 8 bases, J lost 5 bases, and 18 bases lay in between. The CDR3 contains 14 residues. The entry originates in a study of CD8 T cells in Susac syndrome. Findings of the study overall: No clonal expansion appeared among CD4+ T cells in Susac patients.

The sequence was obtained from a human donor with Susac syndrome. J is TRBJ1-1 and V is TRBV28; D uncertain. Sequencing was performed on CD4+ T cells from PBMCs. The CDR3 spells CASEVRRGWTEAFF. The CDR3 DNA sequence: TGTGCCAGCGAGGTACGTCGAGGCTGGACTGAAGCTTTCTTT.